This T cell receptor beta chain was captured by sequencing in a study of beta chain features in type 1 diabetes. The CDR3 totals 14 residues. V gave up 6 bases and J gave up 2 bases, with 11 bases separating them. Germline lookup yields CDR1 SQVTM and CDR2 ANQGSEA. Every bit of the isolated RNA underwent reverse transcription, so sequencing read expressed TCRB transcripts. Naive, central memory and regulatory T cell samples produced a mean of about 4 million reads. Profiled with immunoSEQ multiplex PCR; TCRdb holds only in-frame clones, not every one. The sample shows just over 600,000 clones, around a sixth of them seen only once. Stem cell-like memory, regulatory, central memory and naive CD4+ cells were sorted via CD45RO/CCR7/CD25/CD127/CD95/CD27.

This TCR came from a man between 18 and 35 years old in good health. What was sequenced was naive CD4+ T cells from blood. The rearrangement uses TRBV29-1 and TRBJ1-6, with D possibly TRBD1 on 5 matching bases. The CDR3 reads CSVGDGTYNSPLHF. DNA of the CDR3: TGCAGCGTAGGGGATGGGACCTATAATTCACCCCTCCACTTT.